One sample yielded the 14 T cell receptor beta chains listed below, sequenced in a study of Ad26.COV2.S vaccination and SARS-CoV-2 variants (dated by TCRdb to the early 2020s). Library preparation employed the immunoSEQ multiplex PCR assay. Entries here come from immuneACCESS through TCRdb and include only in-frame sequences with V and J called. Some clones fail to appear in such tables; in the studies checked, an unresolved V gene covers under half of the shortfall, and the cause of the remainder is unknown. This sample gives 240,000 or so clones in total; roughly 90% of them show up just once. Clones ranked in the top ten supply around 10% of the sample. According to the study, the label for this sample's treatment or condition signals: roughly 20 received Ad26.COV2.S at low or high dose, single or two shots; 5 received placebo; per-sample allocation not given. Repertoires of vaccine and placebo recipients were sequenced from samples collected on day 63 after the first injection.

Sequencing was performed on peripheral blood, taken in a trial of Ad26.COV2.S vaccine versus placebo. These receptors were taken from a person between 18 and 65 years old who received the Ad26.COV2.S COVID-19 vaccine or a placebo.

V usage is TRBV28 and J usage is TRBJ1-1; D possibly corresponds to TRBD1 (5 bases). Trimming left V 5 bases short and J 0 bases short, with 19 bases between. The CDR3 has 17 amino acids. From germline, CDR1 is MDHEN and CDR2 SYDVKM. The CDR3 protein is CASSLREQRWLNTEAFF. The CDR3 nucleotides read TGTGCCAGCAGTCTCAGGGAACAAAGATGGTTGAACACTGAAGCTTTCTTT.

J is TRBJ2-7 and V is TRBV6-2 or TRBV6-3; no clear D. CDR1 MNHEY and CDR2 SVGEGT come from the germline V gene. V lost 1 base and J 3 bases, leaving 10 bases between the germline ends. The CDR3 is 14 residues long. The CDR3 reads CASSYFLLLYEQYF. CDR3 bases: TGTGCCAGCAGTTACTTCCTACTACTCTACGAGCAGTACTTC.

Here the CDR3 reads CASSGTVWSPLHF. Written as DNA, the CDR3 is TGTGCCAGCAGTGGGACAGTATGGTCACCCCTCCACTTT. The chain carries TRBV28 and TRBJ1-6; 7 bases match TRBD1. This CDR3 contains 13 residues. Unmatched junction bases numbered 5, after V lost 5 bases and J lost 10 bases. Germline lookup yields CDR1 MDHEN and CDR2 SYDVKM. Variable domain in full (rest from reference TRBV28 and TRBJ1-6): DVKVTQSSRYLVKRTGEKVFLECVQDMDHENMFWYRQDPGLGLRLIYFSYDVKMKEKGDIPEGYSVSREKKERFSLILESASTNQTSMYLCASSGTVWSPLHFGNGTRLTVT.

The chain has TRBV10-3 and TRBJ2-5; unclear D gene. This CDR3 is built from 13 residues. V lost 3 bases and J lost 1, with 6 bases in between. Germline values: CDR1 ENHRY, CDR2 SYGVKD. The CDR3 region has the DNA TGTGCCATCAGTGACCTTTCCCAAGAGACCCAGTACTTC. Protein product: CAISDLSQETQYF.

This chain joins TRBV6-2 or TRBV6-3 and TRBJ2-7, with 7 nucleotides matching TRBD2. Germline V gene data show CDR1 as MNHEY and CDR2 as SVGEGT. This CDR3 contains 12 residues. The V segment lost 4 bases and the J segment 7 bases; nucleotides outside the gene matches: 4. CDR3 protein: CASSWGGSEQYF. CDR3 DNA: TGTGCCAGCAGTTGGGGGGGATCGGAGCAGTACTTC.

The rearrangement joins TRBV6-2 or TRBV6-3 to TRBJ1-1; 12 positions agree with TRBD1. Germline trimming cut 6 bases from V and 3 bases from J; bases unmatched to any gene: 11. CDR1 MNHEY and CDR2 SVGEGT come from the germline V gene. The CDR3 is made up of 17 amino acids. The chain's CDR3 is CASSSGTGGPRDTEAFF. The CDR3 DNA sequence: TGTGCCAGCAGCTCCGGGACAGGGGGCCCAAGGGACACTGAAGCTTTCTTT.

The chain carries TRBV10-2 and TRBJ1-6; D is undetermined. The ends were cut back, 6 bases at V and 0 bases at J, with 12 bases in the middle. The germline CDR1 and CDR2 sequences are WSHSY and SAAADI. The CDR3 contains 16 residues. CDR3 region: CASSGTSSSYNSPLHF. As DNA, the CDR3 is TGCGCCAGCAGCGGAACGAGTAGCTCCTATAATTCACCCCTCCACTTT.

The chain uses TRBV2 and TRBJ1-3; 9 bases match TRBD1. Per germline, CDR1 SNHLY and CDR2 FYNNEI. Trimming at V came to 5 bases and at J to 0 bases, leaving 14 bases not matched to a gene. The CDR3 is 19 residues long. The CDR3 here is CASSTPPGTGFSSGNTIYF. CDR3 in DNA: TGTGCCAGCAGTACCCCACCCGGGACAGGGTTCAGCTCTGGAAACACCATATATTTT.

Here the CDR3 reads CASSTGVGYEQYF. The CDR3 nucleotides read TGTGCCAGCAGTACAGGGGTTGGGTACGAGCAGTACTTC. The chain links TRBV6-6 to TRBJ2-7; 7 bases are shared with TRBD1. The CDR3 is made up of 13 amino acids. J lost 4 bases, V lost 5 bases, and 5 bases had no gene match. Germline V gene lookup returns CDR1 MNHNY and CDR2 SVGAGI (reference sequence).

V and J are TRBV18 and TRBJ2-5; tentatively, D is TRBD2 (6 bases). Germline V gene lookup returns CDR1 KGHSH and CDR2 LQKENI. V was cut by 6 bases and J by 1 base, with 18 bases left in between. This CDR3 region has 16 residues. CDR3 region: CASSPLLTGGQETQYF. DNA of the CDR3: TGTGCCAGCTCCCCCTTGTTGACCGGGGGCCAAGAGACCCAGTACTTC.

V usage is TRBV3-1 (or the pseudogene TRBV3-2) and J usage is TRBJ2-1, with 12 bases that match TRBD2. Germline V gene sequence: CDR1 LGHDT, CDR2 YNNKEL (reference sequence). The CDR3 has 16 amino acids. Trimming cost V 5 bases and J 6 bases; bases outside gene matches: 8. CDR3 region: CASSSLAGGPRNEQFF. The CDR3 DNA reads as TGTGCCAGCAGCTCTCTAGCGGGAGGGCCGCGCAATGAGCAGTTCTTC.

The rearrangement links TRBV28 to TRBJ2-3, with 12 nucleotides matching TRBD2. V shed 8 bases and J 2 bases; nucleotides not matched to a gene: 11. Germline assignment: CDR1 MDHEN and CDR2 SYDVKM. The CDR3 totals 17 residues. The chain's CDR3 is CASVLAGGMGFTDTQYF. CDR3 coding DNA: TGTGCCAGCGTTCTAGCGGGAGGGATGGGGTTCACAGATACGCAGTATTTT.

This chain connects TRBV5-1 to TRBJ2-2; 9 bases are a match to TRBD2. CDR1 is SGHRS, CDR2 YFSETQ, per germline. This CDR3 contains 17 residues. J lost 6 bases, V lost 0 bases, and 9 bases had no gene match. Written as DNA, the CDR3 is TGCGCCAGCAGCTTGGAGCGGGGGGCCCCCCGAGCCGGGGAGCTGTTTTTT. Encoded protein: CASSLERGAPRAGELFF.

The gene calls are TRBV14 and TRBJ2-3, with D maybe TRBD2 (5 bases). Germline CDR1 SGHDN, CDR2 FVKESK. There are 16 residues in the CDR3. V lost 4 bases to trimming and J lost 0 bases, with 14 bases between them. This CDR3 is CASSPLRTLSTDTQYF. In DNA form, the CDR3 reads TGTGCCAGCAGCCCGCTAAGGACTCTAAGCACAGATACGCAGTATTTT.